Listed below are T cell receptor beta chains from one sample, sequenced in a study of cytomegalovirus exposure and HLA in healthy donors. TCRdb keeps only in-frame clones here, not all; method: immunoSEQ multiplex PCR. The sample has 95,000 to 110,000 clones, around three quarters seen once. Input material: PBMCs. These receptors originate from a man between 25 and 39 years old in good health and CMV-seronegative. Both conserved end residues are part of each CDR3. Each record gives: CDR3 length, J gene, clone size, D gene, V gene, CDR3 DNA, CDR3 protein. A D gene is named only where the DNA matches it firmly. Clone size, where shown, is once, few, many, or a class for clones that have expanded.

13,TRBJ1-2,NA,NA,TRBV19,TGTGCCAGTAGTATTCGACGACAGTATGGCTACACCTTC,CASSIRRQYGYTF
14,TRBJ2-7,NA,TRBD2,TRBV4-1,TGCGCCAGCAGTCCTGCTAGCGGGATCTACGAGCAGTACTTC,CASSPASGIYEQYF
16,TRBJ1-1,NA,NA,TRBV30,TGTGCCTGGAGTGTACGGAGGGGGGGATTTGGGACTGAAGCTTTCTTT,CAWSVRRGGFGTEAFF
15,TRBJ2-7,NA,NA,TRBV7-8,TGTGCCAGCAGCTTAGCGCTGGACTCCTCCTACGAGCAGTACTTC,CASSLALDSSYEQYF
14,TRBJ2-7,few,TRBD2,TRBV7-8,TGTGCCAGCAGCCTAGCGGCAGGGCCCTACGAGCAGTACTTC,CASSLAAGPYEQYF
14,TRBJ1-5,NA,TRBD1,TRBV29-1,TGCAGCGTGCGTGGGGGACAGGGGGCTGGGCCCCAGCATTTT,CSVRGGQGAGPQHF
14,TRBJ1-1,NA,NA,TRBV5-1,TGCGCCAGCAGCCTGGGGGGCGGTTACACTGAAGCTTTCTTT,CASSLGGGYTEAFF
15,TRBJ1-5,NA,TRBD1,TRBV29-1,TGCAGCGTCCCACCTAGGGACAGGGGGGAATCAGCCCCAGCATTT,CSVPPRDRGESAPAF
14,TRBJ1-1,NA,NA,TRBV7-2,TGTGCCAGCAGCTCCTCCAGGGGTCGAACTGAAGCTTTCTTT,CASSSSRGRTEAFF
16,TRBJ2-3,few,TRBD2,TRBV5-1,TGCGCCAGCAGCTTGGCTGCTAGCGGATACACAGATACGCAGTATTTT,CASSLAASGYTDTQYF
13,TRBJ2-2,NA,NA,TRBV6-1,TGTGCCAGCTGGCAGGGGTACACCGGGGAGCTGTTTTTT,CASWQGYTGELFF
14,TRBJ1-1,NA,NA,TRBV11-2,TGTGCCAGCAGCAGACAGGTTCGGAACACTGAAGCTTTCTTT,CASSRQVRNTEAFF
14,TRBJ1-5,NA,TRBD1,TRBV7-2,TGTGCCAGCAGCCCCAGGACAGGGGATCAGCCCCAGCATTTT,CASSPRTGDQPQHF
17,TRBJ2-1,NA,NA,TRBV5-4,TGTGCCAGCAGCTTGGAAGTCGGGACAACGATCTACAATGAGCAGTTCTTC,CASSLEVGTTIYNEQFF
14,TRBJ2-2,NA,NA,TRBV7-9,TGTGCCAGCAGCCAGCGACTAGTGACCGGGGAGCTGTTTTTT,CASSQRLVTGELFF
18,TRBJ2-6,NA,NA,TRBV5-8,TGTGCCAGCAGCTTGTTGCCAGGGGAGCTTTCTGGGGCCAACGTCCTGACTTTC,CASSLLPGELSGANVLTF
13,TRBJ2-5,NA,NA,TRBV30,TGTGCCTGGAGAACCAGCGGAAAAGAGACCCAGTACTTC,CAWRTSGKETQYF
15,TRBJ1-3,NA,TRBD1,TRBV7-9,TGTGCCAGCAGCCTGACCAGACAGGGTCGAAACACCATATATTTT,CASSLTRQGRNTIYF
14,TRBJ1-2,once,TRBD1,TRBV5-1,TGCGCCAGCAGCTTGGGAGGACAGGGCTATGGCTACACCTTC,CASSLGGQGYGYTF
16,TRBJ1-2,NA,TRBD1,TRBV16,TGTGCCAGCAGCCAATCGGGGACAGGGACGTACTATGGCTACACCTTC,CASSQSGTGTYYGYTF
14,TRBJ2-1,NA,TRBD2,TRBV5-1,TGCGCCAGCAGTTATAGGACTAGCGGCAATGAGCAGTTCTTC,CASSYRTSGNEQFF
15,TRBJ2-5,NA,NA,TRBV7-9,TGTGCCAGCAGCTTACACTCATGGTACCAAGAGACCCAGTACTTC,CASSLHSWYQETQYF
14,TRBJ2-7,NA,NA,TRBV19,TGTGCCAGTAGTAGGGACACACAAACCTACGAGCAGTACTTT,CASSRDTQTYEQYF
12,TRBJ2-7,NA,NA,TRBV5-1,TGCGCCAGCAGAAATGGAAACTACGAGCAGTACTTC,CASRNGNYEQYF
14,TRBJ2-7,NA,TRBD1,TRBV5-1,TGCGCCAGCAGGGACCGGGACAGGGACAACGAGCAGTACTTC,CASRDRDRDNEQYF
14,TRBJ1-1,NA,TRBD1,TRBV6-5,TGTGCCAGCAGTCTACAGGGGATGAACACTGAAGCTTTCTTT,CASSLQGMNTEAFF
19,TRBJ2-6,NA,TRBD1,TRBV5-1,TGCGCCAGCAGCCTCGGGACAGGGGGTAGTCTTTCTGGGGCCAACGTCCTGACTTTC,CASSLGTGGSLSGANVLTF
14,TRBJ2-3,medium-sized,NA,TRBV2,TGTGCCAGCAGCTGGGCGGGTAGCACAGATACGCAGTATTTT,CASSWAGSTDTQYF
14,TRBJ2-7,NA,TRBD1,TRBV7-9,TGTTCCAGCAGCACTCGACAGGGGGCTGACGAGCAGTACTTC,CSSSTRQGADEQYF
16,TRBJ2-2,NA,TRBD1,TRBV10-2,TGCGCCAGCAGGGGAGGGACAGGGGGAAACACCGGGGAGCTGTTTTTT,CASRGGTGGNTGELFF
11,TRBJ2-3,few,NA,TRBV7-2,TGTGCCAGCAGCGCGGCGGATACGCAGTATTTT,CASSAADTQYF
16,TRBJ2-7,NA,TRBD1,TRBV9,TGTGCCAGCAGCGTTGGACAGGGGGCTTTTTCCTACGAGCAGTACTTC,CASSVGQGAFSYEQYF
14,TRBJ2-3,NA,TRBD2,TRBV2,TGTGCCACCACCCCGGGACTAGCAGCAGATACGCAGTATTTT,CATTPGLAADTQYF
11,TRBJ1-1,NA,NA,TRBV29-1,TGCAGCGTTGCCAAGAACACTGAAGCTTTCTTT,CSVAKNTEAFF
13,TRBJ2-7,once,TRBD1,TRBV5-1,TGCGCCAGTGGGACAGGAGACAACTACGAGCAGTACTTC,CASGTGDNYEQYF
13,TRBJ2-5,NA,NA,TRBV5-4,TGTGCCAGCAGCTTGGCAGGCGGGGAGACCCAGTACTTC,CASSLAGGETQYF
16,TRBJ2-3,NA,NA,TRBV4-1,TGCGCCAGCAGCCACCCGCAGGACTATAACACAGATACGCAGTATTTT,CASSHPQDYNTDTQYF
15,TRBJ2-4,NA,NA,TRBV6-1,TGTGCCAGCAGTGGTGGCGACTTACCGGGGAACATTCAGTACTTC,CASSGGDLPGNIQYF
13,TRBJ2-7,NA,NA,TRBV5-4,TGTGCCAGCAGCCCTGACAGATCCTACGAGCAGTACTTC,CASSPDRSYEQYF